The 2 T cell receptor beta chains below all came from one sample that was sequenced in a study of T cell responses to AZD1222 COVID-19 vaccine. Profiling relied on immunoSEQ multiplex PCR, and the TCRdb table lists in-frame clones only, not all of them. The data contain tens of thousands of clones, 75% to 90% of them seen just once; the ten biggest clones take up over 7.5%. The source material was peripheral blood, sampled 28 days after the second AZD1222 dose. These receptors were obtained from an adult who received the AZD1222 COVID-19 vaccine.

CDR3 amino acids: CASSQAGLNTEAFF. The DNA for the CDR3 is TGTGCCAGCAGCCAGGCGGGGCTGAACACTGAAGCTTTCTTT. The J gene is TRBJ1-1, the V gene TRBV7-9; D might be TRBD1 (5 bases). The CDR3 has 14 amino acids. The germline V gene has CDR1 SEHNR and CDR2 FQNEAQ (reference sequence). The ends were cut back, 5 bases at V and 0 bases at J, with 10 bases in the middle.

In nucleotides, the CDR3 is TGTGCCAGTAGCTCAGCCCCCATAGCGGGAGGGGGCTACAATGAGCAGTTCTTC. Amino acids: CASSSAPIAGGGYNEQFF. The chain is built from TRBV19 and TRBJ2-1; 11 positions agree with TRBD2. V was clipped by 6 bases and J by 3 bases; unmatched bases: 13. The CDR3 runs 18 residues. From germline, CDR1 is LNHDA and CDR2 SQIVND (reference sequence).